The T cell receptor beta chain described here comes from a study of shared clonotypes between healthy human individuals. As for this clone: Other DNA sequences in this sample translate to the same CDR3.

V was trimmed by 3 bases and J by 0 bases, leaving 9 bases between them. Germline CDR1 and CDR2: LNHDA and SQIVND (reference sequence). CDR3 length: 14 amino acids. Here immunoSEQ multiplex PCR was the method, and the copy in TCRdb shows in-frame clones only, minus some. The sample lists 600,000 to 700,000 clones, less than 80% occurring once. This sequence was found in a woman in her 30s in good health. This chain connects TRBV19 to TRBJ2-7; the D is unclear. Sequenced input: memory CD4+ T cells sorted from blood. Subset defined: CD45RA-negative fraction. This CDR3 is CASSIHVSSYEQYF. The CDR3 nucleotides read TGTGCCAGTAGTATCCACGTGAGCTCCTACGAGCAGTACTTC.